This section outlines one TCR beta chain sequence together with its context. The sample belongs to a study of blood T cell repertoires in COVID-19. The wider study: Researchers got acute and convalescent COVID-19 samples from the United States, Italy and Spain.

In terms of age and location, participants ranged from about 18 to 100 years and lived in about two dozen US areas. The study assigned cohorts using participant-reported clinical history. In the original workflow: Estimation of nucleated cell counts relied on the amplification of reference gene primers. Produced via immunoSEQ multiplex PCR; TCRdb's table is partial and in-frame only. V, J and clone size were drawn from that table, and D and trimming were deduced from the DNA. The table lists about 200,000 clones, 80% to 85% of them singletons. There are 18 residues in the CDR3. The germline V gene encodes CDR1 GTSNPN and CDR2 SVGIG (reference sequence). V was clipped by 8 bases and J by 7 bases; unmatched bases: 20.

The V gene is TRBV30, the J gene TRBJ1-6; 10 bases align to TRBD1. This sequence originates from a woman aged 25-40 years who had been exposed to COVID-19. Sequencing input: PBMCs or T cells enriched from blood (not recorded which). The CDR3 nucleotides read TGTGCCGGACTGACAGGGGGCGCGGGAGGGGTTATGAATTCACCCCTCCACTTT. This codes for CAGLTGGAGGVMNSPLHF.